The 21 T cell receptor beta chains in this list originate from one sample, sequenced in a study of T cells in localized non-small cell lung cancer. Profiled with immunoSEQ multiplex PCR; TCRdb holds only in-frame clones, not every one. This sample has approximately 88,000 clones, with more than 75% found just once. The source was PBMCs, collected before any cancer treatment. These receptor sequences come from a woman aged 35 to 75 with stage II squamous cell lung carcinoma.

This clone appeared once. This CDR3 is CASTGLAGRLDIQYF. The CDR3 DNA reads as TGTGCCAGCACCGGACTAGCGGGAAGGTTGGACATTCAGTACTTC. V and J are TRBV11-2 and TRBJ2-4, with 12 bases that match TRBD2. The J segment lost 8 bases and the V segment lost 7 bases, leaving 9 bases of the junction unmatched. The CDR3 has 15 amino acids. Germline CDR1 SGHAT, CDR2 FQNNGV.

The chain uses TRBV7-6 and TRBJ1-2; a weak D match, TRBD1 (5 bases). Germline V CDR1 and CDR2: SGHVS, FNYEAQ. This CDR3 contains 13 residues. Trimming pared 5 bases from V and 5 bases from J, leaving 12 bases between. The CDR3 nucleotides are TGTGCCAGCAGCACTGGGACCGGTTATGGCTACACCTTC. Protein: CASSTGTGYGYTF.

The chain couples TRBV25-1 to TRBJ1-5; TRBD1 matches at 7 bases. After removal of 8 bases from V and 0 bases from J, the junction contained 4 bases not matched to a gene. This CDR3 spans 14 amino acids. Germline V gene lookup returns CDR1 MGHDK and CDR2 SYGVNS. The CDR3 sequence is CASGTAYSNQPQHF. CDR3 nucleotide sequence: TGTGCCAGCGGGACAGCCTATAGCAATCAGCCCCAGCATTTT.

The chain links TRBV10-2 to TRBJ2-7; weak D call: TRBD2 (5 bases). Trimming stripped 3 bases from V and 5 bases from J, with 11 bases between. CDR1 is WSHSY, CDR2 SAAADI, per germline. CDR3 length: 13 amino acids. The CDR3 spells CASSDFNGDEQYF. In DNA, the CDR3 is TGCGCCAGCAGTGACTTCAACGGGGACGAGCAGTACTTC.

The chain joins TRBV4-2 to TRBJ2-1, with 9 bases that match TRBD2. The germline V gene has CDR1 LGHNA and CDR2 YNFKEQ. The CDR3 has 16 residues. The V and J ends lost 1 base and 4 bases, in that order; junction bases with no gene match: 5. The CDR3 spells CASSQVGAGGYNEQFF. CDR3 nucleotide sequence: TGTGCCAGCAGCCAAGTAGGGGCGGGAGGGTACAATGAGCAGTTCTTC.

CDR3 sequence: CASSYSIEGRNLEQYF. DNA for the CDR3: TGTGCCAGCAGTTACTCTATTGAGGGGCGGAATCTCGAGCAGTACTTC. The V gene is TRBV6-6, the J gene TRBJ2-5; D may be TRBD1 or TRBD2 (5 bases each). Judging by the DNA end, TRBJ2-7 fits better; the J call may be wrong. The CDR3 consists of 16 residues. The germline gives CDR1 MNHNY, CDR2 SVGAGI (reference sequence).

The chain has TRBV28 and TRBJ1-2; no clear D. CDR3 size: 14 residues. CDR1 and CDR2 (germline): MDHEN, SYDVKM. V was cut by 4 bases and J by 3 bases, with 12 bases left in between. Here the CDR3 reads CASSSLADYYGYTF. CDR3 sequence (DNA): TGTGCCAGCAGTTCCTTGGCGGACTACTATGGCTACACCTTC.

The chain is built from TRBV7-9 and TRBJ2-3; weak D call: TRBD1 (6 bases). Trimming removed 4 bases at V and 1 base at J, with 15 bases between. The CDR3 contains 16 residues. Germline V CDR1 and CDR2: SEHNR, FQNEAQ (reference sequence). The CDR3, as DNA: TGTGCCAGCAGCTACCCGAGGGGGAAGGGCACAGATACGCAGTATTTT. It yields the protein CASSYPRGKGTDTQYF.

The chain recombines TRBV7-9 with TRBJ2-7; possibly TRBD1 or TRBD2 for D (5 bases each). The CDR3 runs to 15 residues. Germline CDR1 and CDR2: SEHNR and FQNEAQ (reference sequence). V was cut by 5 bases and J by 7 bases, with 21 bases left in between. The CDR3 sequence: CASSETGTGPAEQYF. The CDR3 DNA is TGTGCCAGCAGCGAAACCGGGACGGGACCAGCGGAGCAGTACTTC.

This clone has only one observation. The V call is TRBV5-1, the J call TRBJ1-4, with D possibly matching TRBD1 (6 bases). The germline gives CDR1 SGHRS, CDR2 YFSETQ. Trimming shortened V by 4 bases and J by 8 bases, and 15 bases separated the two germline ends. CDR3 size: 14 residues. The CDR3 DNA follows: TGCGCCAGCAGCCCGGACAGTGGGCGAGAAAAACTGTTTTTT. Residues: CASSPDSGREKLFF. The full variable domain, in which reference TRBV5-1 and TRBJ1-4 provide the parts outside the CDR3, is KAGVTQTPRYLIKTRGQQVTLSCSPISGHRSVSWYQQTPGQGLQFLFEYFSETQRNKGNFPGRFSGRQFSNSRSEMNVSTLELGDSALYLCASSPDSGREKLFFGSGTQLSVL.

This clone was observed a single time. The chain has TRBV5-1 and TRBJ2-7; TRBD1 aligns across 12 bases. The CDR3 is made up of 15 amino acids. Germline V gives CDR1 SGHRS, CDR2 YFSETQ. The ends lost 2 bases at V and 5 bases at J; junction bases unmatched: 5. The CDR3 DNA follows: TGCGCCAGCAGCTTAACCGGGACAGGGGGCCACGAGCAGTACTTC. As protein: CASSLTGTGGHEQYF.

This chain joins TRBV13 and TRBJ2-3; D not certain. CDR3 length: 12 residues. Germline V gene lookup returns CDR1 PRHDT and CDR2 FYEKMQ (reference sequence). V lost 4 bases, J lost 6 bases, and 8 bases lay in between. In DNA form, the CDR3 reads TGTGCCAGCAGCTCCCCTGCGGATACGCAGTATTTT. Residues: CASSSPADTQYF.

The sample holds one count of this clone. This sequence joins TRBV5-1 and TRBJ1-1; D call uncertain. From germline, CDR1 is SGHRS and CDR2 YFSETQ. V was pared by 2 bases and J by 1 base, with 9 bases between. The CDR3 contains 14 residues. CDR3 protein: CASSLEARNTEAFF. The DNA for the CDR3 is TGCGCCAGCAGCTTAGAAGCCAGGAACACTGAAGCTTTCTTT.

The chain is built from TRBV9 and TRBJ1-1; D is ambiguous. The V gene lost 0 bases and the J gene lost 1 base, with 10 bases spanning the gap. The CDR3 is 15 amino acids. Germline CDR1 SGDLS, CDR2 YYNGEE. CDR3 protein: CASSVDPGRNTEAFF. The CDR3 DNA follows: TGTGCCAGCAGCGTAGATCCAGGCCGGAACACTGAAGCTTTCTTT.

The chain is built from TRBV6-5 and TRBJ1-2, with D perhaps matching TRBD1 (6 bases). The CDR3 has 14 amino acids. Trimming stripped 7 bases from V and 0 bases from J, with 12 bases between. Germline assignment: CDR1 MNHEY and CDR2 SVGAGI. The CDR3 protein is CASTSDRANYGYTF. Written as DNA, the CDR3 is TGTGCCAGCACCTCGGACAGAGCTAACTATGGCTACACCTTC.

This clone was seen only once. This rearrangement joins TRBV2 to TRBJ1-5; D is undetermined. Germline CDR1 SNHLY, CDR2 FYNNEI. The CDR3 contains 17 residues. V lost 4 bases, J lost 1 base, and 17 bases lay in between. The CDR3 DNA reads as TGTGCCAGCAGTGCACCTCCGGGCCCCACGAGCAATCAGCCCCAGCATTTT. This sequence encodes CASSAPPGPTSNQPQHF.

V usage is TRBV2 and J usage is TRBJ2-3; TRBD2 matches 9 bases. The CDR3 is 14 amino acids. Unmatched junction bases numbered 6, after V lost 6 bases and J lost 5 bases. Germline V gene lookup returns CDR1 SNHLY and CDR2 FYNNEI. The CDR3 reads CASRGRGGQDTQYF. The CDR3 nucleotides are TGTGCCAGCAGAGGGCGGGGGGGCCAAGATACGCAGTATTTT.

J is TRBJ2-5 and V is TRBV12-5; D is unclear. V shed 1 base and J shed 7 bases, with 10 bases lying between them. Germline V gene data show CDR1 as LGHNT and CDR2 as FRNRAP. The length of the CDR3 is 13 residues. The CDR3 region is CASGLGLPGTQYF. DNA of the CDR3: TGTGCTAGTGGTTTGGGGCTTCCCGGGACCCAGTACTTC.

This clone is categorized as medium-sized. V gene TRBV4-2 combines with J gene TRBJ2-3; 12 nucleotides agree with TRBD2. V lost 3 bases to trimming and J lost 4 bases; unmatched junction nucleotides: 5. Germline-derived CDR1 and CDR2 are LGHNA and YNFKEQ. This CDR3 comprises 16 residues. CDR3 bases: TGTGCCAGCAGCCAGGGTCTAGCGGGAGGGCCAGATACGCAGTATTTT. Its protein product is CASSQGLAGGPDTQYF.

CDR3 amino acids: CASSLIPQNTEAFF. DNA for the CDR3: TGCGCCAGCAGCTTGATCCCTCAGAACACTGAAGCTTTCTTT. The chain combines TRBV5-1 with TRBJ1-1; D unclear. V shed 1 base and J shed 1 base, with 8 bases lying between them. Germline lookup yields CDR1 SGHRS and CDR2 YFSETQ. This CDR3 has 14 residues.

This chain connects TRBV6-1 to TRBJ1-2; TRBD1 might be the D (5 bases). V dropped 6 bases and J dropped 4 bases, with 18 bases sitting between them. Germline V gene data show CDR1 as MNHNS and CDR2 as SASEGT. This CDR3 is built from 15 residues. CDR3 nucleotides: TGTGCCAGCAGCCCTGATGGGACGTACCTCTATGGCTACACCTTC. Translation gives CASSPDGTYLYGYTF.